The clone carrying this TCR beta chain occurred a few times. Its antigen is not identified. The sample belongs to a study of regulatory T cells. Overall study findings and caveats: The two patients with the most severe autoimmunity showed the strongest Treg restriction. Patient repertoires had restricted TRB V-J pairs and skewed V and J usage, most in Tregs. Regulatory T cells from CD3G-deficient patients were less diverse than autologous conventional CD4+ cells and control regulatory cells. Roughly tenfold fewer unique productive TRB reads came from patient Treg samples versus control samples.

Regulatory (CD25-high CD127-low) and conventional (CD25-low CD127-high) CD4+ T cells were sorted separately. Per the germline V gene, CDR1 is KGHSH and CDR2 is LQKENI. V shed 4 bases and J shed 6 bases, with 13 bases lying between them. The CDR3 has 13 amino acids. Amplification used 52 TRBV primers and 13 TRBJ primers. This table comes from immunoSEQ multiplex PCR, and its TCRdb copy is limited to in-frame clones, with some not included. This sample has fewer than 4,500 clones, with 75% to 95% found just once. Specimen: CD4+ Tregs sorted from blood. The J gene is TRBJ2-7, the V gene TRBV18, with a weak D call TRBD2 (5 bases). The clonotype was recovered from a child aged 2 to 9 with CD3G deficiency. CDR3 amino acids: CASSQRRAGEQYF. The CDR3 coding sequence is TGTGCCAGCTCACAACGGCGGGCGGGCGAGCAGTACTTC. The full variable domain, rest sourced from reference TRBV18 and TRBJ2-7, is NAGVMQNPRHLVRRRGQEARLRCSPMKGHSHVYWYRQLPEEGLKFMVYLQKENIIDESGMPKERFSAEFPKEGPSILRIQQVVRGDSAAYFCASSQRRAGEQYFGPGTRLTVT.